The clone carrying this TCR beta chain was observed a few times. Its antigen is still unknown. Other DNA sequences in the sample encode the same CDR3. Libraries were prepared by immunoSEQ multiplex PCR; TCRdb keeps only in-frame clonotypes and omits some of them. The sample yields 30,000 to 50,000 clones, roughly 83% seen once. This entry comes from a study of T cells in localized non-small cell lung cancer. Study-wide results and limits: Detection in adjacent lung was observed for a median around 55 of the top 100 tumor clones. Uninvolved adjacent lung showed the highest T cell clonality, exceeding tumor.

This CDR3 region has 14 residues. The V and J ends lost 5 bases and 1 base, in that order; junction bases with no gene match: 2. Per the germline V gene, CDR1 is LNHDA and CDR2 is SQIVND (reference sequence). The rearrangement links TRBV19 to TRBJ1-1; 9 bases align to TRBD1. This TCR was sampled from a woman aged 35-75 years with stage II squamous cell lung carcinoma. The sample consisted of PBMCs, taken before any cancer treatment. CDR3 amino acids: CASSAQGANTEAFF. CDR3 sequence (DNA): TGTGCCAGTAGTGCACAGGGGGCGAACACTGAAGCTTTCTTT.